This TCR beta chain was documented in a study of blood T cells in healthy people across ages (dated by TCRdb to between 2014 and 2017). For context, the study as a whole: In model experiments, template switching captured roughly one uniquely barcoded TCR beta cDNA molecule for every two T cells. For two donors (one aged 18 to 30 and one aged 80 or older), the study analyzed two additional independent replicas of 1 million unique cDNA reads from the same blood draw. Using deep sequencing normalized with unique cDNA molecular identifiers, the study measured how TCR beta repertoire diversity changes with age. Four age groups were formed from the donors: young (average approximately 17 years), middle-aged (more than 35), aged (approximately 60) and long-lived (less than 85). To avoid experimental bias, donors of different ages were spread randomly across the sequencing lanes.

Spanning cysteine to phenylalanine, the CDR3 consists of 15 amino acids. CDR3 DNA is the only sequence kept; it has 45 bases, read in frame from the first base. The germline V gene specifies SGDLS as CDR1 and YYNGEE as CDR2. V lost 0 bases and J lost 6 bases; the stretch between them is 15 bases long. Overall study results and their limits: There was a strong correlation between observed TCR beta diversity and the percentage of naive T cells measured by flow cytometry. Because profiling used bulk unsorted PBMCs, naive and antigen-experienced compartments could not be compared conclusively. The CMV infection status of donors was not known, potentially confounding age-related changes in expanded clonotypes. Estimates of total diversity from one million sequenced T cells were regarded as lower bounds and underestimates. The long-lived group showed more naive CD4+ T cells, fewer expanded clones and increased TCR diversity than the aged group, suggesting age selection. Observed TCR beta diversity per million T cells fell roughly linearly with age, and a significant reduction was already apparent by age roughly 40.

Notes on this clonotype: No antigen is known for it. Base qualities were left out, and no much larger clone turns up one base away.

To prepare the library, 5' RACE was applied. The reads were generated on an Illumina HiSeq 2500. A second PCR of roughly 6 to 12 cycles was run with a J-beta primer mix and a sample-barcoded 5' primer. A unique molecular identifier was introduced onto each TCR beta cDNA molecule by a template-switch 5' adaptor carrying 12 random nucleotides. Each sample yielded at least 3 million CDR3-containing paired-end reads. The Mint cDNA synthesis kit, primed by a TRBC-specific oligonucleotide, was used to synthesize first-strand cDNA from all RNA. All cDNA was treated with uracil-DNA glycosylase and then went through a first 18-cycle PCR with the universal primers M1SS and BC2_uni_R. The study's own analysis went as follows. Each sample was normalized by randomly selecting 1 million high-quality reads, each carrying a distinct molecular identifier. Instead of being binned into consensus sequences, reads that shared molecular identifiers were thrown out. MiTCR, with a Q25 quality threshold and the strictest error-elimination algorithm, was used for CDR3 identification, clonotype clustering and error correction. A nonparametric unseen species model using Euler transformation provided a lower-bound estimate of total TCR beta diversity. Through fastp at Q25 and MiXCR, TCRdb rebuilt clones from the public reads, retaining in-frame beta chains. For every CDR3 protein sequence, its rows merge into one entry that carries the most common genes and DNA. These V and J calls originate from TCRdb's pipeline instead of the authors' own analysis. The sample yields fewer than 900,000 distinct CDR3 sequences; 45% to 50% were counted once. Around a third of the sample comes from the top ten.

The donors were 40 or so Caucasian individuals from Russia, aged roughly 6 to 100 years, who were systemically healthy. Each donor gave ten milliliters of peripheral blood, drawn into EDTA-treated Vacutainer tubes. Ficoll-Paque density-gradient centrifugation was used to isolate PBMCs, with at least 6.5 million per sample. Trizol reagent was used to extract total RNA from PBMCs, with at least 6 micrograms per sample. The percentages of naive CD45RAhigh/CD27high T cells were determined by flow cytometry on a PBMC aliquot from every donor. This clonotype originated in a woman in her sixties in good health. The sequencing sample was made of blood. This sequence uses TRBV9 and TRBJ1-2; 6 matching bases give a weak D call of TRBD1. Read as DNA, the sequence is TGTGCCAGCAGCGTAGCAGGGGCGTGGGTAGATGGCTACACCTTC. Translated, this is CASSVAGAWVDGYTF.